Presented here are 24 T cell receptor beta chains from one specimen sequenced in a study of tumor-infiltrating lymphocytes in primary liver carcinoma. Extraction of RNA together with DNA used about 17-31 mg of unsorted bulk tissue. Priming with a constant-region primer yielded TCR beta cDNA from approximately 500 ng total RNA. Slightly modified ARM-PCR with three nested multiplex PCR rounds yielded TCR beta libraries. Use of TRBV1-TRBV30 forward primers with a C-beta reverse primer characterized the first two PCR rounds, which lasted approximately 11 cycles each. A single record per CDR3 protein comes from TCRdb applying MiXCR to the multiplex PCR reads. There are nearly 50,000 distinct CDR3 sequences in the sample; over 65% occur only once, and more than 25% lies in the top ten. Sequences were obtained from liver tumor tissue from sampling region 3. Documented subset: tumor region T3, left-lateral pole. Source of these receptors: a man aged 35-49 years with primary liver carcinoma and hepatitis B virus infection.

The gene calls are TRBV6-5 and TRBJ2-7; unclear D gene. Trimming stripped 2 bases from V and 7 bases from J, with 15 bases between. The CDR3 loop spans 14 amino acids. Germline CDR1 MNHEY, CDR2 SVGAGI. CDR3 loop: CASSYKSTPLEQYF. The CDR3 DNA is TGTGCCAGCAGTTACAAGTCAACCCCTCTTGAGCAGTACTTC.

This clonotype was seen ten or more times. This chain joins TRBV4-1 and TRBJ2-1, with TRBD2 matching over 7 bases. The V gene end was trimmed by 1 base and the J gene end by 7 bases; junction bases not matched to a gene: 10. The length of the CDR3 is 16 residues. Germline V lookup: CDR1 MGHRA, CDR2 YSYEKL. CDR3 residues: CASSQGGGMVVNEQFF. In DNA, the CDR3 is TGCGCCAGCAGCCAAGGGGGGGGAATGGTTGTAAATGAGCAGTTCTTC.

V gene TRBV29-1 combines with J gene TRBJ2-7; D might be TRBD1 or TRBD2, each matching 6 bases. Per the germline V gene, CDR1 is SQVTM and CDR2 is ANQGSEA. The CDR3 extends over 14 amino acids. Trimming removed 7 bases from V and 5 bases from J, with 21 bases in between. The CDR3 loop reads CSAAAGTGDNEQYF. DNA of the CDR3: TGCAGCGCTGCAGCCGGGACGGGGGACAACGAGCAGTACTTC.

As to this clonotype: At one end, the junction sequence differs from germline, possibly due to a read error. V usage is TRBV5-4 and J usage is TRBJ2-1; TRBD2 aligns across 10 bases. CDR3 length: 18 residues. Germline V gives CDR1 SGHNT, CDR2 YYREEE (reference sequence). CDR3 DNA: TGTGCCAGCAGCGCGGGACCAGCGGGAGGGACCCCCTACAATGAGCAGTCCTTC. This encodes CASSAGPAGGTPYNEQSF.

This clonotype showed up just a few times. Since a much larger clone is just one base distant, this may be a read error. The CDR3 coding sequence is TGTGCCAGCAGCTTACGGGTCTCAGGTGGGGCAGGTACGCAGTATTTT. Protein: CASSLRVSGGAGTQYF. The chain combines TRBV5-4 with TRBJ2-3; D may be TRBD1 (5 bases). Trimming removed 2 bases at V and 8 bases at J, with 21 bases between. CDR1 and CDR2 from the germline V gene are SGHNT and YYREEE (reference sequence). The CDR3 has 16 residues.

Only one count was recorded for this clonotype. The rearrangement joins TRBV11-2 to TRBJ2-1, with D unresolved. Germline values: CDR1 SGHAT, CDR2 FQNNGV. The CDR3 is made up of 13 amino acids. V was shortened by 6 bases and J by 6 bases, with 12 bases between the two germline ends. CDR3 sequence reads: CASSLCLGNEQFF. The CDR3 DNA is TGTGCCAGCAGTTTATGCCTGGGCAATGAGCAGTTCTTC.

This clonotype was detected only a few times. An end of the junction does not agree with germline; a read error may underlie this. In DNA form, the CDR3 reads TGTACCAGCAGCTTGGATATCGGACTAGCCATGTGTGAGCAGTTATTC. Its protein is CTSSLDIGLAMCEQLF. The chain links TRBV11-2 to TRBJ2-1; 8 bases map to TRBD2. This CDR3 is built from 16 residues. Germline loops: CDR1 SGHAT, CDR2 FQNNGV.

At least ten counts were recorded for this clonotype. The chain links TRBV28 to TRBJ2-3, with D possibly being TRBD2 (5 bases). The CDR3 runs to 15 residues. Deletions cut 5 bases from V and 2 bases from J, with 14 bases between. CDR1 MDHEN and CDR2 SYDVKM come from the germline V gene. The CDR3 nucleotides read TGTGCCAGCAGTCCAGGACTCTTTCTCACAGATACGCAGTATTTT. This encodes CASSPGLFLTDTQYF.

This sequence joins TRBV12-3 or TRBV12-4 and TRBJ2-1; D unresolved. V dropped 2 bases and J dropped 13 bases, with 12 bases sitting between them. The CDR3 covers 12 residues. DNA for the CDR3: TGTGCCAGCAGTTTATCGACCCTTCAACAGTTCTTC. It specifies CASSLSTLQQFF.

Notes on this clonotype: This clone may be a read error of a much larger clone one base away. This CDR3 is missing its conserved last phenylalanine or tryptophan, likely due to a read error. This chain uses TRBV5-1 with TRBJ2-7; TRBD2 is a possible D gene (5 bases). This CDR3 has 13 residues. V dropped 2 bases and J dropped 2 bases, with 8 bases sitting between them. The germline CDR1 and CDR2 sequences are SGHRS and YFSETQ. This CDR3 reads CASSFAGAYEQYL. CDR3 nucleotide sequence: TGCGCCAGCAGCTTTGCGGGCGCCTACGAGCAGTACTTG.

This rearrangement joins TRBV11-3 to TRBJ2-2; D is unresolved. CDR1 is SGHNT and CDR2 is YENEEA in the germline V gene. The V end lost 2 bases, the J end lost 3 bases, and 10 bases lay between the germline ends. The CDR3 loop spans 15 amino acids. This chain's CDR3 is CASSLRHVDTGELFF. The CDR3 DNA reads TGTGCCAGCAGCTTACGACATGTTGACACCGGGGAGCTGTTTTTT.

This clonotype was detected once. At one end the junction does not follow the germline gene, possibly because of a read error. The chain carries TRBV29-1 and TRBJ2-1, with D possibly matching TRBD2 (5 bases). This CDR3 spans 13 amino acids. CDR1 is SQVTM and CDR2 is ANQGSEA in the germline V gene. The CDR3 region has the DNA TGTAGCGTTCCACTGCCCCTGAGCTATGAGCAGTTCTTC. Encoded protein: CSVPLPLSYEQFF.

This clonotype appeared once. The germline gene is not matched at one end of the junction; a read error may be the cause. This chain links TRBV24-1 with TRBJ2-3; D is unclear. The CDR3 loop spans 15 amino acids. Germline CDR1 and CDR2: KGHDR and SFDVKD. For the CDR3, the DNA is TGTGTCACCAGTGATCCCCGCCACGGCACAGATACGCAGTATTTT. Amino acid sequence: CVTSDPRHGTDTQYF.

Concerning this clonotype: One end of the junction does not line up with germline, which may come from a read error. The chain's CDR3 is CASSLRGAGNTAAFF. The CDR3 coding sequence is TGTGCCAGCAGCTTGCGAGGCGCGGGGAACACTGCAGCTTTCTTT. V is TRBV5-5 and J is TRBJ1-1; D gene uncertain. There are 15 residues in the CDR3. CDR1 SGHKS and CDR2 YYEKEE come from the germline V gene (reference sequence). Full variable domain (remainder filled in from reference TRBV5-5 and TRBJ1-1): DAGVTQSPTHLIKTRGQQVTLRCSPISGHKSVSWYQQVLGQGPQFIFQYYEKEERGRGNFPDRFSARQFPNYSSELNVNALLLGDSALYLCASSLRGAGNTAAFFGQGTRLTVV.

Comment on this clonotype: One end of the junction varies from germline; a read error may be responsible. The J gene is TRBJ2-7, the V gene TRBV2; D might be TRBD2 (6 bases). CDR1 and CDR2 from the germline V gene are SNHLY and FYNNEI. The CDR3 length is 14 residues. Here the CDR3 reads CASSMTGTAAEHYF. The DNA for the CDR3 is TGTGCCAGCAGTATGACCGGGACTGCTGCCGAGCATTACTTC. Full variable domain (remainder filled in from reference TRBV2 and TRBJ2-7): EPEVTQTPSHQVTQMGQEVILRCVPISNHLYFYWYRQILGQKVEFLVSFYNNEISEKSEIFDDQFSVERPDGSNFTLKIRSTKLEDSAMYFCASSMTGTAAEHYFGPGTRLTVT.

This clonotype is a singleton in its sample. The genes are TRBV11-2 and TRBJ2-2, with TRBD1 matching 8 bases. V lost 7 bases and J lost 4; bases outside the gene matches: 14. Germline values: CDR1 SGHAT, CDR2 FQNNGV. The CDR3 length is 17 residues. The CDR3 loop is CASNFYRDRFGTGELFF. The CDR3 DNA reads TGTGCCAGCAACTTTTATCGGGACAGGTTCGGCACCGGGGAGCTGTTTTTT. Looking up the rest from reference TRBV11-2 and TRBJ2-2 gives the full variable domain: EAGVAQSPRYKIIEKRQSVAFWCNPISGHATLYWYQQILGQGPKLLIQFQNNGVVDDSQLPKDRFSAERLKGVDSTLKIQPAKLEDSAVYLCASNFYRDRFGTGELFFGEGSRLTVL.

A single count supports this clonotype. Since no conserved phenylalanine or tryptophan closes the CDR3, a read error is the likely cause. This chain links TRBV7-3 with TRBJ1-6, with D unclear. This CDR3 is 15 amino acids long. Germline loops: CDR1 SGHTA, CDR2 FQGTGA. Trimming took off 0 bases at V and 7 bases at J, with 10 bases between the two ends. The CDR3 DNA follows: TGTGCCAGCAGCTTAACGCCGGGCGACAATTCACCCCTCCACCTG. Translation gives CASSLTPGDNSPLHL.

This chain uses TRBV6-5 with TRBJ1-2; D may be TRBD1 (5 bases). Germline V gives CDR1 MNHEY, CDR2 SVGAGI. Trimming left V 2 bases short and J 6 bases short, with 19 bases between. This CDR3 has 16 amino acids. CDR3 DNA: TGTGCCAGCAGTTACATGATGGGAGGCAGGGAAAATGGCTACACCTTC. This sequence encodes CASSYMMGGRENGYTF.

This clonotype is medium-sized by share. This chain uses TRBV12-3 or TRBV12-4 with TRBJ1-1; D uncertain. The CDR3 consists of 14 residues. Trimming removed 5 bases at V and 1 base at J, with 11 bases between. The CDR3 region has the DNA TGTGCCAGCAGTCCCCGGGGATCGAACACTGAAGCTTTCTTT. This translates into CASSPRGSNTEAFF.

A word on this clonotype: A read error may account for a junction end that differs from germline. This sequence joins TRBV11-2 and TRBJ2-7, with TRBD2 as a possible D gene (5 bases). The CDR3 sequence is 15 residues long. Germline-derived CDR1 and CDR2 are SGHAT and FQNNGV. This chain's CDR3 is CVSTPLEAAHYGQYF. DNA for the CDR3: TGTGTCAGCACCCCCTTGGAAGCGGCCCACTACGGGCAGTACTTT.

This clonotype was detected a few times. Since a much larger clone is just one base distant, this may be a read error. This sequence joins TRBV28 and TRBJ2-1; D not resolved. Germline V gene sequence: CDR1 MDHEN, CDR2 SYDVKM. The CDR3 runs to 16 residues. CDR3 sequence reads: CASSSTLVPRPNGQFF. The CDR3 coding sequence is TGTGCCAGCAGTTCAACCCTAGTACCGAGGCCGAATGGGCAGTTCTTC.

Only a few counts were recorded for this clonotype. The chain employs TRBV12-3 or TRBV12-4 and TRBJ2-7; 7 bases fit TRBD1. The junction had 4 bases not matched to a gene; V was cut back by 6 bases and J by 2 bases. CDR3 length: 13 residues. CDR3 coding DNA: TGTGCCAGCAGGCTGGGACAGCCCTACGAGCAGTACTTC. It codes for CASRLGQPYEQYF.

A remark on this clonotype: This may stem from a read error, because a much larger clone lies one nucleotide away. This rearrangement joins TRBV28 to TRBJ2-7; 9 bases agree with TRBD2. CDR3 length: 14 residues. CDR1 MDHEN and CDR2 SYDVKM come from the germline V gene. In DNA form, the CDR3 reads TGTGCCAGCACTTTAGCAGGACTAGCGCTCGAGCAGTACTTC. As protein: CASTLAGLALEQYF.

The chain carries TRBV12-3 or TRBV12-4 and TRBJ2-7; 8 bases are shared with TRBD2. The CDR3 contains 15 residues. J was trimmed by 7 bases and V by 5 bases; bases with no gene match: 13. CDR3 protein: CASSVIGRAFEEQYF. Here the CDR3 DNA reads TGTGCCAGCAGTGTCATCGGGAGGGCCTTCGAAGAGCAGTACTTC.